Listed below are T cell receptor beta chains from one sample, sequenced in a study of T cell responses to AZD1222 COVID-19 vaccine. Measured with immunoSEQ multiplex PCR; TCRdb has only the in-frame clones, and not every one. The table has tens of thousands of clones, approximately 91% seen once. This specimen consisted of peripheral blood, obtained on day 0 of AZD1222 vaccination. The receptor set was obtained from an adult in good health. The CDR3 runs from the conserved cysteine through the conserved F or W.

v_gene: TRBV25-1
CDR3aa: CASSDYGTGAPTNEKLFF

v_gene: TRBV7-9
CDR3aa: CASSFGLGNTEAFF

v_gene: TRBV9
CDR3aa: CASSAAPGGGQETQYF

v_gene: TRBV18
CDR3aa: CASSPNPGRDYEQYF

v_gene: TRBV6-5
CDR3aa: CASSSQGQGARNTIYF

v_gene: TRBV5-8
CDR3aa: CASNPGSQERNQPQHF

v_gene: TRBV28
CDR3aa: CASITATSGGYNEQFF

v_gene: TRBV7-6
CDR3aa: CASSLRTGVSNQPQHF

v_gene: TRBV7-9
CDR3aa: CASSLDSIRSNSPLHF

v_gene: TRBV7-3
CDR3aa: CASSLNQAGNTGELFF

v_gene: TRBV5-1
CDR3aa: CASSPGLAGPNTGELFF

v_gene: TRBV3-1/TRBV3-2
CDR3aa: CASSQGRRGAGADTQYF

v_gene: TRBV9
CDR3aa: CASSLSPGQGRDEQFF

v_gene: TRBV9
CDR3aa: CASSVDRASGNTIYF

v_gene: TRBV4-1
CDR3aa: CASSPVGGNQPQHF

v_gene: TRBV7-9
CDR3aa: CASSDTTATQHF

v_gene: TRBV10-2
CDR3aa: CASSETTGALAKNIQYF

v_gene: TRBV6-5
CDR3aa: CASGRQGDTEAFF

v_gene: TRBV9
CDR3aa: CASSVSDSYNSPLHF

v_gene: TRBV3-1/TRBV3-2
CDR3aa: CASRQTATNEKLFF

v_gene: TRBV24-1
CDR3aa: CATSDLQGAEFNEQFF

v_gene: TRBV3-1/TRBV3-2
CDR3aa: CASSPILGGNTEAFF

v_gene: TRBV7-9
CDR3aa: CASSSPTDWTDTQYF

v_gene: TRBV9
CDR3aa: CASSAGQGKNSPLHF

v_gene: TRBV6-5
CDR3aa: CASVSGVDYGYTF

v_gene: TRBV19
CDR3aa: CASSPRQGQETQYF

v_gene: TRBV18
CDR3aa: CASSLGTMNTEAFF

v_gene: TRBV3-1/TRBV3-2
CDR3aa: CASRSTSGGYEQYF

v_gene: TRBV7-2
CDR3aa: CASGRVSYEQYF

v_gene: TRBV4-2
CDR3aa: CASSPGDRVNSPLHF

v_gene: TRBV27
CDR3aa: CASSPLGQGPYEQYF

v_gene: TRBV18
CDR3aa: CASSPPGGRSNSPLHF

v_gene: TRBV5-6
CDR3aa: CASTLKKDRNQPQHF

v_gene: TRBV7-2
CDR3aa: CASSLVGYEQFF

v_gene: TRBV7-8
CDR3aa: CASSPRSHGYTF

v_gene: TRBV6-5
CDR3aa: CAMSRERSTEAFF

v_gene: TRBV2
CDR3aa: CASSENGGNIQYF

v_gene: TRBV5-1
CDR3aa: CASSPGTGPSPLHF

v_gene: TRBV20-1
CDR3aa: CSASSGVYPNEQFF

v_gene: TRBV14
CDR3aa: CASSQDRDRVIKQYF

v_gene: TRBV2
CDR3aa: CASSEDGGASLFF

v_gene: TRBV6-2/TRBV6-3
CDR3aa: CASSFRDSAFF

v_gene: TRBV3-1/TRBV3-2
CDR3aa: CASSQDQGQGSEQYF

v_gene: TRBV10-3
CDR3aa: CAISDGGSSYNSPLHF

v_gene: TRBV28
CDR3aa: CASSLAVYGYTF

v_gene: TRBV3-1/TRBV3-2
CDR3aa: CASSTEGGVGYTF

v_gene: TRBV6-5
CDR3aa: CASSPQGALGSPLHF

v_gene: TRBV4-3
CDR3aa: CASSQDGTSGGNEQFF

v_gene: TRBV6-5
CDR3aa: CASSLETMNTEAFF

v_gene: TRBV27
CDR3aa: CASSRTYRDHEQYF

v_gene: TRBV5-6
CDR3aa: CASSLTVSNQPQHF

v_gene: TRBV21-1
CDR3aa: CASSTQTGAYGYTF

v_gene: TRBV7-9
CDR3aa: CASSLMDGVGEKLFF

v_gene: TRBV24-1
CDR3aa: CATSDGDEQYF

v_gene: TRBV28
CDR3aa: CASTSTGYSGANVLTF

v_gene: TRBV4-3
CDR3aa: CASSLLTGTEDNEQFF

v_gene: TRBV20-1
CDR3aa: CSASRIGRTDTQYF